Listed below are T cell receptor beta chains from one sample, sequenced in a study of blood T cell repertoires in COVID-19. The repertoire was sequenced with immunoSEQ multiplex PCR; TCRdb's copy has only in-frame clones and lacks some. The sample includes roughly 160,000 clones, approximately 85% of them seen just once. The sample consisted of peripheral blood. These receptor sequences come from a man aged 80 or over with COVID-19, enrolled during active disease. CDR3s include the opening cysteine and the closing phenylalanine or tryptophan. Fields, in order: J gene, V gene, D gene, clone size, CDR3 DNA, CDR3 protein. D genes are given only for firm matches. Clone size appears in some rows only: once, few, many, or a class for an expanded clone.

TRBJ2-7 | TRBV9 | TRBD1 | few | TGTGCCAGCAGCGTAGAACAGGGGGCGGGTGAGCAGTACTTC | CASSVEQGAGEQYF
TRBJ2-1 | TRBV9 | TRBD1 | - | TGTGCCAGCAGCGTCCGAGGCGGACAGGGAACTGAGCAGTTCTTC | CASSVRGGQGTEQFF
TRBJ1-1 | TRBV10-3 | TRBD1 | - | TGTGCCATCAGTGGGGGACAGATGAACACTGAAGCTTTCTTT | CAISGGQMNTEAFF
TRBJ2-1 | TRBV24-1 | - | - | TGTGCCACCAGTGATAACAGGGCAACGGATGAGCAGTTCTTC | CATSDNRATDEQFF
TRBJ1-5 | TRBV7-2 | - | - | TGTGCCAGCAGCTCGAGGGGGGGATCTCAGCCCCAGCATTTT | CASSSRGGSQPQHF
TRBJ1-2 | TRBV10-3 | TRBD1 | - | TGTGCCATCAGGGACAGGGAGGATGGTGGCTACACCTTC | CAIRDREDGGYTF
TRBJ2-7 | TRBV7-2 | TRBD1 | few | TGTGCCAGCAGCTCTCGACAGGGTAGAGATATCTACGAGCAGTACTTC | CASSSRQGRDIYEQYF
TRBJ2-1 | TRBV7-3 | TRBD1 | few | TGTGCCAGCAGCATTACCGGGACAGGAGAGCAGTTCTTC | CASSITGTGEQFF
TRBJ2-6 | TRBV5-1 | TRBD1 | - | TGCGCCAGCAGCTTGGGGGGACAGGGAGGTACTGGGGCCAACGTCCTGACTTTC | CASSLGGQGGTGANVLTF
TRBJ2-2 | TRBV5-1 | - | - | TGCGCCAGCAGCTTTACAGGGTTCGACACCGGGGAGCTGTTTTTT | CASSFTGFDTGELFF
TRBJ1-1 | TRBV25-1 | TRBD1 | - | TGTGCCAGCAAGAGAACAGGGGCAGGGGACACTGAAGCTTTCTTT | CASKRTGAGDTEAFF
TRBJ1-1 | TRBV18 | - | - | TGTGCCAGCTCAGAAAATCCCAGTTTCAACACTGAAGCTTTCTTT | CASSENPSFNTEAFF
TRBJ1-3 | TRBV11-1 | - | - | TGTGCCAGCAGCTTGCTGGGGGCAACAGGAAACACCATATATTTT | CASSLLGATGNTIYF
TRBJ1-1 | TRBV7-3 | - | - | TGTGCCAGCAGCTCCAACCGGTTTTCCGCGAACACTGAAGCTTTCTTT | CASSSNRFSANTEAFF
TRBJ2-1 | TRBV10-1 | - | - | TGCGCCAGCAGTGAGAGTAGGGGTTTCAATGAGCAGTTCTTC | CASSESRGFNEQFF
TRBJ1-1 | TRBV11-2 | - | - | TGTGCCAGCAGCACAGCGCGGGGGGAAGTATGGACTGAAGCTTTCTTT | CASSTARGEVWTEAFF
TRBJ2-1 | TRBV9 | TRBD2 | - | TGTGCCAGCAGCGTAGGGCTAGCGGGCTTGGAAGCGGAGCAGTTCTTC | CASSVGLAGLEAEQFF
TRBJ1-5 | TRBV2 | TRBD1 | - | TGTGCCAGCCTTCAGGGGGTTAACCAGCCCCAGCATTTT | CASLQGVNQPQHF
TRBJ1-5 | TRBV7-8 | TRBD1 | - | TGTGCCAGCAGCTTGGGACAGGGGGACAATCAGCCCCAGCATTTT | CASSLGQGDNQPQHF
TRBJ1-6 | TRBV5-4 | - | - | TGTGCCAGCAGCAGAGGGGGGGGGCCTGATTCACCCCTCCACTTT | CASSRGGGPDSPLHF
TRBJ2-7 | TRBV13 | - | - | TGTGCCAGCAGCTTAGATCGGCTAGCAGCCGAGCAGTACTTC | CASSLDRLAAEQYF
TRBJ1-3 | TRBV7-9 | TRBD1 | - | TGTGCCAGCAGCTGGGGACAGGGGGCTGGAAACACCATATATTTT | CASSWGQGAGNTIYF
TRBJ1-5 | TRBV5-4 | - | - | TGTGCCAGCAGCTTGGACGGGTTCGGGCAGCCCCAGCATTTT | CASSLDGFGQPQHF
TRBJ2-2 | TRBV6-6 | TRBD1 | few | TGTGCCAGCAGCGGGACAGAGGGGACCGGGGAGCTGTTTTTT | CASSGTEGTGELFF
TRBJ1-1 | TRBV20-1 | - | - | TGCAGTGCTAGTCAAGGGGCTGAAGCTTTCTTT | CSASQGAEAFF
TRBJ2-5 | TRBV4-2 | TRBD1 | - | TGTGCCAGCAGCCAAGACAGGACAGGGGGGTCAGAGACCCAGTACTTC | CASSQDRTGGSETQYF
TRBJ1-3 | TRBV2 | - | - | TGTGCCAGCAGTCTAGCTATCTCTGGAAACACCATATATTTT | CASSLAISGNTIYF
TRBJ1-4 | TRBV18 | TRBD1 | - | TGTGCCAGCTCCCCGGGACAGGGGAATGAAAAACTGTTTTTT | CASSPGQGNEKLFF
TRBJ1-5 | TRBV2 | TRBD1 | - | TGTGCCAGCAGTGAAGCGGGTAGCAGGGGGAATCAGCCCCAGCATTTT | CASSEAGSRGNQPQHF
TRBJ1-2 | TRBV19 | TRBD1 | - | TGTGCCAGTAGTATTGGCACAGGGGGTGTCTCTGGCTATGGCTACACCTTC | CASSIGTGGVSGYGYTF
TRBJ1-2 | TRBV6-5 | - | - | TGTGCCAGCAGTTACTCCCAGTCGTATGGCTACACCTTC | CASSYSQSYGYTF
TRBJ1-2 | TRBV5-8 | TRBD1 | - | TGTGCCAGCAGCCGATGGGACAGGGGGCTTTATGGCTACACCTTC | CASSRWDRGLYGYTF
TRBJ1-1 | TRBV7-9 | - | - | TGTGCCAGCTGCCCAGAGGGCACGATGAACACTGAAGCTTTCTTT | CASCPEGTMNTEAFF
TRBJ2-2 | TRBV14 | - | - | TGTGCCAGCAGCCACTGGAGAGCGGCCGGGGAGCTGTTTTTT | CASSHWRAAGELFF
TRBJ2-1 | TRBV11-2 | TRBD2 | - | TGTGCCAGCAGCTTCGGGCGGGGGACCCACAATGAGCAGTTCTTC | CASSFGRGTHNEQFF
TRBJ2-5 | TRBV9 | - | - | TGTGCCAGCAGCCCGGACAGTGAAGAGACCCAGTACTTC | CASSPDSEETQYF
TRBJ2-5 | TRBV5-1 | - | - | TGCGCCAGCAGGGAGCAGAGCCAAGAGACCCAGTACTTC | CASREQSQETQYF
TRBJ1-2 | TRBV4-3 | TRBD1 | - | TGCGCCAGCAGCCAAGACACGATTGGGACAGCCCTCGAAGGCTACACCTTC | CASSQDTIGTALEGYTF
TRBJ2-7 | TRBV19 | TRBD1 | - | TGTGCCAGCGAGGGGGACAGCTCCTACGAGCAGTACTTC | CASEGDSSYEQYF
TRBJ2-2 | TRBV7-2 | - | - | TGTGCCAGCAGCGTAGTTACGGGGACCGGGGAGCTGTTTTTT | CASSVVTGTGELFF
TRBJ1-1 | TRBV2 | - | - | TGTGCCAGCAGTGGAACAGGGTACACTGAAGCTTTCTTT | CASSGTGYTEAFF